Detailed here is one T cell receptor (beta chain). These data originate in a study of control samples from healthy donors and cancer patients. The CDR3 length is 12 residues. V lost 6 bases and J lost 7, with 7 bases in between. CDR1 is SNHLY, CDR2 FYNNEI, per germline. The assay was immunoSEQ multiplex PCR, and TCRdb's table has in-frame clones only and misses some. The table records 130,000 or so clones, more than 75% of them present only once. The sequenced sample consisted of blood. The rearrangement links TRBV2 to TRBJ1-6; possible D gene TRBD1, 6 bases. The sequence came from a man aged 55-75 years in good health. Here the CDR3 reads CASSQGNSPLHF. Here the CDR3 DNA reads TGTGCCAGCAGCCAGGGGAATTCACCCCTCCACTTT.